These 3 T cell receptor beta chains came from one sample sequenced in a study of blood T cell repertoires in COVID-19 (dated by TCRdb to the early 2020s). The library came from the immunoSEQ multiplex PCR assay. TCRdb took this table from immuneACCESS and kept in-frame rearrangements with V and J called. Such tables lack part of the clones; where checked against another copy, unresolved V genes explain under half of the gap, and the rest is unexplained. The sample contains about 97,000 clones, about 90% of them found a single time. The top ten constitute roughly a sixth of the sample. The specimen sequenced was peripheral blood. The receptors stem from a man in his fifties with acute or convalescent COVID-19.

The chain combines TRBV13 with TRBJ2-7, with a possible D match to TRBD1 (6 bases). Trimming pared 0 bases from V and 5 bases from J, leaving 11 bases between. CDR1 and CDR2 from the germline V gene are PRHDT and FYEKMQ (reference sequence). This CDR3 is 14 amino acids long. CDR3: CASSLGGHIHEQYF. The CDR3 DNA follows: TGTGCCAGCAGCTTAGGGGGACATATCCACGAGCAGTACTTC.

The chain is built from TRBV7-9 and TRBJ2-2; possibly TRBD2 for D (5 bases). The germline V and J ends were trimmed by 2 bases and 6 bases, with 13 bases remaining between them. CDR1 is SEHNR and CDR2 is FQNEAQ in the germline V gene (reference sequence). This CDR3 is 15 amino acids long. Written as DNA, the CDR3 is TGTGCCAGCAGCTTAAGTCCCGTAGCGTCCGGGGAGCTGTTTTTT. It encodes CASSLSPVASGELFF.

This sequence joins TRBV27 and TRBJ2-6, with 8 nucleotides matching TRBD1. Trimming took 3 bases from V and 0 from J; bases not matched to a gene: 10. The germline CDR1 and CDR2 sequences are MNHEY and SMNVEV (reference sequence). CDR3 length equals 19 residues. Here the CDR3 DNA reads TGTGCCAGCAGTTTGGGGGACAGGTCTGAGGGCTCTGGGGCCAACGTCCTGACTTTC. It encodes CASSLGDRSEGSGANVLTF.